This T cell receptor beta chain appears in the sequencing data of a study of cytomegalovirus exposure and HLA in healthy donors. Study results and caveats: A later analysis found first-cohort TCR clusters tended to co-occur in the 130 or so validation repertoires.

Repertoires were generated with immunoSEQ multiplex PCR, while TCRdb's copy carries only in-frame clones and drops some. The profile shows about 82,000 clones, more than 85% of them singletons. This CDR3 region has 14 residues. Trimming removed 6 bases from V and 3 bases from J, with 13 bases in between. CDR1 is MGHDK and CDR2 is SYGVNS in the germline V gene. Turning to this clone: Its antigen is undetermined.

Input material: PBMCs. The chain has TRBV25-1 and TRBJ2-3, with D perhaps TRBD1 (7 bases). The clonotype originates from a man between 18 and 35 years old in good health and CMV-seronegative. The CDR3 DNA reads TGTGCCAGCAGCCCAGGGGGAGGTACAGATACGCAGTATTTT. It is translated as CASSPGGGTDTQYF. Based on the CDR3 plus reference TRBV25-1 and TRBJ2-3, the full variable domain is EADIYQTPRYLVIGTGKKITLECSQTMGHDKMYWYQQDPGMELHLIHYSYGVNSTEKGDLSSESTVSRIRTEHFPLTLESARPSHTSQYLCASSPGGGTDTQYFGPGTRLTVL.